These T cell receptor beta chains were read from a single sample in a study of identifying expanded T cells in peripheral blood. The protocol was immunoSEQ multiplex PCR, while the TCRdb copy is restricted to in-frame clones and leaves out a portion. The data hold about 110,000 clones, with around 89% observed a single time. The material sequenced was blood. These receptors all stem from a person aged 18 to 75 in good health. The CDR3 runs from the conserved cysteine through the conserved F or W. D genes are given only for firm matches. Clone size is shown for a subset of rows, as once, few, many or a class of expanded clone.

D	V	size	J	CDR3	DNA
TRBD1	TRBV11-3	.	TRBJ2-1	CASSLEQAGTGANNEQFF	TGTGCCAGCAGCTTAGAGCAAGCCGGGACAGGGGCAAACAATGAGCAGTTCTTC
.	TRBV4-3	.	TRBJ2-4	CASSQDTTPTLAKNIQYF	TGCGCCAGCAGCCAAGATACGACACCAACCCTAGCCAAAAACATTCAGTACTTC
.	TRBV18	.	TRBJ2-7	CASSPRSGSYEQYF	TGTGCCAGCTCACCACGGTCAGGTTCCTACGAGCAGTACTTC
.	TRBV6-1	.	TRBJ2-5	CASSESPPKTQYF	TGTGCCAGCAGTGAATCTCCTCCTAAGACCCAGTACTTC
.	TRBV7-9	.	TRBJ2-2	CASSFLLGTGELFF	TGTGCCAGCAGCTTTTTGCTGGGGACCGGGGAGCTGTTTTTT
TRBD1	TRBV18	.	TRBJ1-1	CASSLTGETEAFF	TGTGCCAGCTCCCTCACAGGGGAAACTGAAGCTTTCTTT
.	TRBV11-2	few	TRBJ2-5	CASSSGRIKETQYF	TGTGCCAGCAGCTCTGGACGGATAAAAGAGACCCAGTACTTC
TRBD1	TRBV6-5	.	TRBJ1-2	CASSYSDRAYGYTF	TGTGCCAGCAGTTACTCCGACAGGGCCTATGGCTACACCTTC
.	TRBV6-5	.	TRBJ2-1	CASSYSLVVDEQFF	TGTGCCAGCAGTTACTCCCTGGTTGTGGATGAGCAGTTCTTC
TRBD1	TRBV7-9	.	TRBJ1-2	CASSWGTANYGYTF	TGTGCCAGCAGCTGGGGGACAGCCAACTATGGCTACACCTTC
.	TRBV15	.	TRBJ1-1	CATSRERGGTEAFF	TGTGCCACCAGCAGAGAGCGGGGGGGTACTGAAGCTTTCTTT
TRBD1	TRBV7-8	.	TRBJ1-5	CASSLGATGWNQPQHF	TGTGCCAGCAGCTTGGGTGCGACAGGGTGGAATCAGCCCCAGCATTTT
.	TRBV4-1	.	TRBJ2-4	CASTSTRFSKENIQYF	TGCGCCAGCACCTCGACTAGGTTCAGCAAAGAAAACATTCAGTACTTC
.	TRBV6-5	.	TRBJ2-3	CASSSWPPSSSDTQYF	TGTGCCAGCAGTTCCTGGCCCCCCTCTTCATCCGATACGCAGTATTTT
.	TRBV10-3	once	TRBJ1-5	CAISESGSNQPQHF	TGTGCCATCAGTGAGTCCGGTAGCAATCAGCCCCAGCATTTT
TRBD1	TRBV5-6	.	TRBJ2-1	CASSSWTGSAYNEQFF	TGTGCCAGCAGCTCCTGGACAGGGAGCGCCTACAATGAGCAGTTCTTC
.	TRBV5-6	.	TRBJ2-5	CASSLVRGETQYF	TGTGCCAGCAGCTTGGTTAGGGGAGAGACCCAGTACTTC
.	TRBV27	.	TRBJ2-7	CASTPYRDHPEQYF	TGTGCCAGCACGCCGTACCGGGACCACCCCGAGCAGTACTTC
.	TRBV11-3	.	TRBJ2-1	CASSFTGSSYNEQFF	TGTGCCAGCAGCTTTACAGGGAGCTCCTACAATGAGCAGTTCTTC
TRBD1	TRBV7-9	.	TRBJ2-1	CASRAGQGIRNEQFF	TGTGCCAGCAGGGCGGGACAGGGGATTCGCAATGAGCAGTTCTTC
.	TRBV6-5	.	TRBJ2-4	CASSYGTGDPPNIQYF	TGTGCCAGCAGTTACGGTACCGGCGACCCCCCAAACATTCAGTACTTC
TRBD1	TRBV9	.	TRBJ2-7	CASSVGAGQGYEQYF	TGTGCCAGCAGCGTAGGGGCAGGACAGGGCTACGAGCAGTACTTC
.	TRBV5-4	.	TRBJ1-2	CASSYMGVWAF	TGTGCCAGCAGTTATATGGGAGTGTGGGCCTTC
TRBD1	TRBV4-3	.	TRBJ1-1	CASSPAGGVNTEAFF	TGCGCCAGCAGCCCCGCAGGGGGCGTCAACACTGAAGCTTTCTTT
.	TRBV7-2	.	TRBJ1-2	CASSSGRDGYTF	TGTGCCAGCAGCTCAGGCAGGGATGGCTACACCTTC
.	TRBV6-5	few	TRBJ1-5	CASSSAGSGNQPQHF	TGTGCCAGCAGTTCCGCAGGGTCGGGCAATCAGCCCCAGCATTTT
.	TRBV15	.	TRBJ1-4	CATSREFPHNEKLFF	TGTGCCACCAGCAGAGAATTCCCGCATAATGAAAAACTGTTTTTT
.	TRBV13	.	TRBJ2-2	CASKSGRTGELFF	TGTGCCAGCAAATCCGGGCGCACCGGGGAGCTGTTTTTT
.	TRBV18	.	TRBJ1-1	CASSPLDRGAGTEAFF	TGTGCCAGCTCACCATTGGATCGGGGCGCAGGCACTGAAGCTTTCTTT
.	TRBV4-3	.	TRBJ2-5	CASSQEAAQETQYF	TGCGCCAGCAGCCAAGAAGCGGCCCAAGAGACCCAGTACTTC
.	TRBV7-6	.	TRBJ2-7	CASSPDGWINEQYF	TGTGCCAGCAGCCCGGACGGGTGGATTAACGAGCAGTACTTC
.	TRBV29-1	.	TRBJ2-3	CSVDDENTDTQYF	TGCAGCGTAGATGACGAGAACACAGATACGCAGTATTTT
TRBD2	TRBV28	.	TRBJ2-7	CASSPPGGVTYEQYF	TGTGCCAGCAGCCCCCCGGGGGGGGTTACCTACGAGCAGTACTTC
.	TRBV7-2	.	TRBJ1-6	CASSPSGGQGSPLHF	TGTGCCAGCAGCCCTAGCGGGGGGCAGGGTTCACCCCTCCACTTT
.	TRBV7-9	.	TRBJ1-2	CATRGAPYGYTF	TGTGCCACCCGGGGGGCGCCCTATGGCTACACCTTC
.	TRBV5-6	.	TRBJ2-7	CASSLDSAMEQYF	TGTGCCAGCAGCTTGGACAGCGCGATGGAGCAGTACTTC
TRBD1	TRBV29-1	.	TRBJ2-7	CSVELSRGTGEQYF	TGCAGCGTTGAATTGTCCAGGGGGACGGGGGAGCAGTACTTC
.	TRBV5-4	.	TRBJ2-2	CASSQKNGELFF	TGTGCCAGCAGCCAGAAGAACGGGGAGCTGTTTTTT
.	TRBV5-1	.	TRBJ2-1	CASSLGATPYNEQFF	TGCGCCAGCAGCTTGGGAGCTACCCCCTACAATGAGCAGTTCTTC
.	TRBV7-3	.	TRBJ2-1	CASSLQGSSYNEQFF	TGTGCCAGCAGCTTGCAGGGGAGCTCCTACAATGAGCAGTTCTTC
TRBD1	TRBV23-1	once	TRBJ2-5	CASSQSFARGIEETQYF	TGCGCCAGCAGTCAATCGTTTGCCAGGGGGATTGAGGAGACCCAGTACTTC
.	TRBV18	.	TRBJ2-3	CASSPGELDTQYF	TGTGCCAGCTCACCAGGTGAACTAGATACGCAGTATTTT
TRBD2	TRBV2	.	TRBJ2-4	CASSRLAGMGIQYF	TGTGCCAGCAGTAGGCTAGCGGGGATGGGCATTCAGTACTTC
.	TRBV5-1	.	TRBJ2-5	CASSSVGGRSETQYF	TGCGCCAGCAGCTCAGTGGGGGGCCGGTCGGAGACCCAGTACTTC
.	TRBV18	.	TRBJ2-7	CASSPHPGAREQYF	TGTGCCAGCTCACCACATCCGGGGGCAAGAGAGCAGTACTTC
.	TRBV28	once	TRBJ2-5	CASTGIGETQYF	TGTGCCAGCACGGGAATCGGAGAGACCCAGTACTTC
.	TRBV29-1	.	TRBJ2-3	CSATQDHGNTQYF	TGCAGCGCCACTCAGGACCATGGAAATACGCAGTATTTT
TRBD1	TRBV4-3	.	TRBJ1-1	CASSYDRGRGDTEAFF	TGCGCCAGCAGCTACGACAGGGGGCGAGGGGACACTGAAGCTTTCTTT
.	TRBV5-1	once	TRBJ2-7	CASSLIEEREQYF	TGCGCCAGCAGCTTGATCGAGGAGCGCGAGCAGTACTTC
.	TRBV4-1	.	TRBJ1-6	CASSQALGGGNSPLHF	TGCGCCAGCAGCCAAGCCCTCGGGGGCGGTAATTCACCCCTCCACTTT